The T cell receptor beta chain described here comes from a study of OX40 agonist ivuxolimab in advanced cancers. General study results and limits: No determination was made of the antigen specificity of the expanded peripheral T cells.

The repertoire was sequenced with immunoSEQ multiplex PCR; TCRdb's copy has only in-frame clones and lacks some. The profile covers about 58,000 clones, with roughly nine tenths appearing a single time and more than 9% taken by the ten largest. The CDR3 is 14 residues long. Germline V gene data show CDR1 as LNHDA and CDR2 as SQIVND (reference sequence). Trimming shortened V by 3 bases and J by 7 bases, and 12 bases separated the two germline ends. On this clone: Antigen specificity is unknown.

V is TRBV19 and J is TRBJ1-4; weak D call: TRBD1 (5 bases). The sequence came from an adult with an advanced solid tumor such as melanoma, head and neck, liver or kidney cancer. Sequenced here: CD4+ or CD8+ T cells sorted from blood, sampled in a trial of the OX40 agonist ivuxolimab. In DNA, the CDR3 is TGTGCCAGTAGTATGGGGCCCGCCGGTGAAAAACTGTTTTTT. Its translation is CASSMGPAGEKLFF. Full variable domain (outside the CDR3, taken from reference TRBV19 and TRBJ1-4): DGGITQSPKYLFRKEGQNVTLSCEQNLNHDAMYWYRQDPGQGLRLIYYSQIVNDFQKGDIAEGYSVSREKKESFPLTVTSAQKNPTAFYLCASSMGPAGEKLFFGSGTQLSVL.